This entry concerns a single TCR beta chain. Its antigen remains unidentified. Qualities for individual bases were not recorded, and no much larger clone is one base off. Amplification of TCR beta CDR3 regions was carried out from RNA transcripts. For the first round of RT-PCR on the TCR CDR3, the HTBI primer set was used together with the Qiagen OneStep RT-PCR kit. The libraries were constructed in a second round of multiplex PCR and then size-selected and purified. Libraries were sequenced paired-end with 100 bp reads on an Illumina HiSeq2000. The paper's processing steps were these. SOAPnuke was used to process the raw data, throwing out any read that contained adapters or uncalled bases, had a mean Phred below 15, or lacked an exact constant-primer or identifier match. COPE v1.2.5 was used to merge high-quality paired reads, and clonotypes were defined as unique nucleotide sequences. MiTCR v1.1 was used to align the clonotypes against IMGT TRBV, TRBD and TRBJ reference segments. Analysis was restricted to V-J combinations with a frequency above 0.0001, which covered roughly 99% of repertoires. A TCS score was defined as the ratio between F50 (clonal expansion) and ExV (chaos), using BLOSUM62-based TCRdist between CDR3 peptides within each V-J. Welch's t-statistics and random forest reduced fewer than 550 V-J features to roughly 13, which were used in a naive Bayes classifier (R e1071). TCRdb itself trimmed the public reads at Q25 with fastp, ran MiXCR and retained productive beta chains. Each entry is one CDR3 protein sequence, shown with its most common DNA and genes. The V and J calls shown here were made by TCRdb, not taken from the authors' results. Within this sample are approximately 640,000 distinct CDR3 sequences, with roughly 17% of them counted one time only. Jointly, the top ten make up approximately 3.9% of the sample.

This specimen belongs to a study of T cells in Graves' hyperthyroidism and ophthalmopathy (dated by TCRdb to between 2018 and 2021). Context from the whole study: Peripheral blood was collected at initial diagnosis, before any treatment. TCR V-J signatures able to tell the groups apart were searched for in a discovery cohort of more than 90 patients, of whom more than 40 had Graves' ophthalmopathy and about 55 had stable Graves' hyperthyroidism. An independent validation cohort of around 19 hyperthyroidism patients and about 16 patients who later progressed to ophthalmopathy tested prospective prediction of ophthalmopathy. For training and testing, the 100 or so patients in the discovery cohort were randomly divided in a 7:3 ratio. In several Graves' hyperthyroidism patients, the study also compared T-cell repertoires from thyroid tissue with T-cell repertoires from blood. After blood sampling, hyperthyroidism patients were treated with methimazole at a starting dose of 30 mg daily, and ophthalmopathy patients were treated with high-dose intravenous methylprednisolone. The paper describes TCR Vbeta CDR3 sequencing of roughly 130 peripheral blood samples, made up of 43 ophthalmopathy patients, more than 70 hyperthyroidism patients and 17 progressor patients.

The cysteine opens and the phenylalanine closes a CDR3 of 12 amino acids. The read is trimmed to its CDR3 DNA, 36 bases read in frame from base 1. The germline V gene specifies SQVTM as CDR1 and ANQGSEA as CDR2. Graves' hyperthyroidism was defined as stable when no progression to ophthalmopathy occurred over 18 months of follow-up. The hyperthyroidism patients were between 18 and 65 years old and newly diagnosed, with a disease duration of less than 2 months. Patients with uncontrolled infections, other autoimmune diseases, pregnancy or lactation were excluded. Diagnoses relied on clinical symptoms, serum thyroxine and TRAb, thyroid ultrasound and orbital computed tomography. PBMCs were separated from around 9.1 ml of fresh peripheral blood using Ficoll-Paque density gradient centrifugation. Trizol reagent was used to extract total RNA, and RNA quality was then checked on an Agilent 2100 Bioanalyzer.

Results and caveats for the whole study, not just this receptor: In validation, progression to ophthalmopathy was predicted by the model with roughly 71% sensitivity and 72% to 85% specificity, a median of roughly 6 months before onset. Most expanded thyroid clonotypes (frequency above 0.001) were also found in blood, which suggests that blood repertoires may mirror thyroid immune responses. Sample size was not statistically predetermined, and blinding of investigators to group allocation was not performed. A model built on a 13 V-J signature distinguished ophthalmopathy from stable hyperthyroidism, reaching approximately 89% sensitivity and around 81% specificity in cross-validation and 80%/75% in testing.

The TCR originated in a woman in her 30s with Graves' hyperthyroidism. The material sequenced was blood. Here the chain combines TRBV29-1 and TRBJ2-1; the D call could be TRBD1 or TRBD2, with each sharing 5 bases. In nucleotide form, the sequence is TGCTGCTTCGGTGGGGCGGGCAATGAGCAGTTCTTC. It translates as CCFGGAGNEQFF.